This T cell receptor beta chain was found in a study of early T cells in non-severe SARS-CoV-2 infection. Molecules of cDNA were individually given unique molecular identifiers that were attached to them. TCRdb used MiXCR to reprocess the 5' RACE reads, holding one entry per CDR3 protein. The repertoire holds tens of thousands of distinct CDR3 sequences, with 12% as singletons. The source of this sequence is an adult who was a healthcare worker with PCR-confirmed SARS-CoV-2 infection or an uninfected control (not recorded which). The sample was whole blood.

CDR3 sequence reads: CASRLTGTAFLNTEAFF. The DNA for the CDR3 is TGTGCCAGCAGGCTAACCGGGACAGCATTTTTGAACACTGAAGCTTTCTTT. The V gene is TRBV2, the J gene TRBJ1-1, with TRBD1 matching over 7 bases. The V segment lost 6 bases and the J segment 0 bases; nucleotides outside the gene matches: 13. This CDR3 is 17 amino acids long. Germline loops: CDR1 SNHLY, CDR2 FYNNEI.